The clone carrying this T cell receptor beta chain was counted ten times or more. The antigen is unknown. CDR3 length: 17 amino acids. Looked up from germline, CDR1 is LGHDT and CDR2 is YNNKEL (reference sequence). V lost 5 bases, J lost 1 base, and 13 bases stayed unmatched. Each CDR3 protein is one row after TCRdb ran MiXCR on the 5' RACE reads. Among 240,000 or so distinct CDR3 sequences listed, 9.5% to 12% were seen once. This specimen belongs to a study of CD8 T cells in ankylosing spondylitis. General observations from the study: CD8+ cells made up the disease-linked clones, which were relatively rare in peripheral blood. Matched ankylosing spondylitis synovial fluid reportedly showed significant enrichment of disease-linked clones. A motif in TCR beta, a set of eight or nine highly homologous variants, appeared characteristic of ankylosing spondylitis blood.

The chain joins TRBV3-1 to TRBJ2-7; 8 bases line up with TRBD2. This clonotype was obtained from a male donor with ankylosing spondylitis or in good health (not recorded which). Sequences were obtained from blood, either unsorted or a sorted T cell fraction (not recorded which). CDR3 bases: TGTGCCAGCAGCAGAACGAGCGGGAGCCAATGGTCCTACGAGCAGTACTTC. Residues: CASSRTSGSQWSYEQYF.